Listed below are T cell receptor beta chains from one sample, sequenced in a study of vaccination effects on CD4 cells after COVID-19. TCRdb keeps only in-frame clones here, not all; method: immunoSEQ multiplex PCR. This sample carries 28,000 or so clones, 83% of them seen once, and the ten largest clones take 1.4% to 1.5%. Antigens for these TCRs are unknown. Material: CD4+ T cells from PBMCs cultured with HCoV-NL63 spike peptides, obtained after COVID-19 vaccination. The receptors here all came from a human donor who received a COVID-19 vaccine. Some clones in this sample may be carry-over from other donors' samples. The CDR3 runs from the conserved cysteine through the conserved F or W. A D gene is named only where the DNA matches it firmly. Clone sizes are given selectively: once, few, many, or a class where the clone is expanded.

TRBV7-2	NA	NA	TRBJ1-3	15	TGTGCCAGCAGCTTAGGCTCGAGCTCTGGAAACACCATATATTTT	CASSLGSSSGNTIYF
TRBV12-5	NA	once	TRBJ2-1	16	TGTGCTAGTGGTTTGTTCCCCCTAGCCGGCTACAATGAGCAGTTCTTC	CASGLFPLAGYNEQFF
TRBV18	NA	NA	TRBJ2-3	14	TGTGCCAGCTCAAGAGGGACCCGCACAGATACGCAGTATTTT	CASSRGTRTDTQYF
TRBV7-2	TRBD1	NA	TRBJ1-4	15	TGTGCCAGCAGCTTAGCCCAGGGGGATGGAGAAAAACTGTTTTTT	CASSLAQGDGEKLFF
TRBV7-9	NA	few	TRBJ2-1	13	TGTGCCAGCAGCTTTGGGTCCCGCTATGAGCAGTTCTTC	CASSFGSRYEQFF
TRBV30	NA	NA	TRBJ1-1	10	TGTGCCCGGAGGAGGAGGGGTGCTTTCTTT	CARRRRGAFF
TRBV19	NA	NA	TRBJ1-5	12	TGTGCCAGTAGTATAGCCGGGGAGCCCCAGCATTTT	CASSIAGEPQHF
TRBV7-3	NA	NA	TRBJ2-1	15	TGTGCCAGCAGCCCGTCCGGGAGCTCCTACAATGAGCAGTTCTTC	CASSPSGSSYNEQFF
TRBV29-1	NA	NA	TRBJ1-1	12	TGCAGCGCCGGGACGGGGAACACTGAAGCTTTCTTT	CSAGTGNTEAFF
TRBV30	NA	NA	TRBJ2-3	14	TGTGCCTGGAGTGTACGCAGACCCACAGATACGCAGTATTTT	CAWSVRRPTDTQYF
TRBV19	NA	NA	TRBJ2-3	14	TGTGCCAGCGGCACCTCCGCGAGCACAGATACGCAGTATTTT	CASGTSASTDTQYF
TRBV14	NA	NA	TRBJ1-6	16	TGTGCCAGCAGCCTCTTCTCCAGGGTCCAAAATTCACCCCTCCACTTT	CASSLFSRVQNSPLHF
TRBV28	NA	NA	TRBJ2-5	14	TGTGCCAGCAGTTTACGGGGGGCTGGAGAGACCCAGTACTTC	CASSLRGAGETQYF
TRBV12-3/TRBV12-4	NA	NA	TRBJ1-1	13	TGTGCCAGCAGTTTGGGGCGGAACACTGAAGCTTTCTTT	CASSLGRNTEAFF
TRBV21-1	NA	NA	TRBJ1-1	16	TGTGCCAGCAGCAATAGTAACCGGGACGGCAGATCTGAAGCTTTCTTT	CASSNSNRDGRSEAFF
TRBV6-6	NA	NA	TRBJ1-4	13	TGTGCCAGCAGTTTGGACTGGGTTGAAAAACTGTTTTTT	CASSLDWVEKLFF
TRBV28	TRBD1	NA	TRBJ2-4	13	TGTGCCAGCAGACAGGGGTCCAAAAACATTCAGTACTTC	CASRQGSKNIQYF
TRBV5-4	TRBD1	NA	TRBJ2-6	18	TGTGCCAGCAGCTCCACAGGGGCGTCAAACTCTGGGGCCAACGTCCTGACTTTC	CASSSTGASNSGANVLTF
TRBV4-2	TRBD2	NA	TRBJ2-1	16	TGTGCCAGCAGCTCGGTTAGCGGGGGGAGGTACAATGAGCAGTTCTTC	CASSSVSGGRYNEQFF
TRBV5-1	NA	NA	TRBJ1-3	14	TGCGCCAGCAGCTTGGGGGGCACTGGAAACACCATATATTTT	CASSLGGTGNTIYF
TRBV5-1	NA	NA	TRBJ2-6	14	TGCGCCAGCAGCAGGGAGAATGGGGCCAACGTCCTGACTTTC	CASSRENGANVLTF
TRBV6-5	TRBD1	once	TRBJ2-3	14	TGTGCCAGCAGGACGGGACAGCACACAGATACGCAGTATTTT	CASRTGQHTDTQYF
TRBV10-2	NA	NA	TRBJ1-6	12	TGCGCCAGCAGTGATCCGAATTCACCCCTCCACTTT	CASSDPNSPLHF
TRBV5-8	TRBD1	NA	TRBJ2-3	15	TGTGCCAGCCCCCGAGGACAGGAAAGCACAGATACGCAGTATTTT	CASPRGQESTDTQYF
TRBV30	TRBD1	NA	TRBJ2-6	16	TGTGCCTGGAACAGGGGGCGTTCTCCTGGGGCCAACGTCCTGACTTTC	CAWNRGRSPGANVLTF
TRBV27	TRBD2	NA	TRBJ2-1	16	TGTGCCAGCAGGACTTCGGGAGGTGGCTCCTACAATGAGCAGTTCTTC	CASRTSGGGSYNEQFF
TRBV29-1	NA	NA	TRBJ2-1	11	TGCAGCGTTGAAGAACTCCCCCCCCAGTTCTTC	CSVEELPPQFF
TRBV7-9	NA	NA	TRBJ1-1	12	TGTGCCAGCAGCCTCCAATCGACTGAAGCTTTCTTT	CASSLQSTEAFF
TRBV28	NA	NA	TRBJ2-5	16	TGTGCCAGCAGACCGCCCAGGTTGGGGGGCCAAGAGACCCAGTACTTC	CASRPPRLGGQETQYF
TRBV2	NA	NA	TRBJ2-1	12	TGTGCCAGCAGTGAAGGAGCGCGTGAGCAGTTCTTC	CASSEGAREQFF
TRBV29-1	NA	NA	TRBJ2-1	13	TGCAGCGTTGCGCAGAGCTCCTACAATGAGCAGTTCTTC	CSVAQSSYNEQFF
TRBV2	NA	NA	TRBJ1-6	14	TGTGCCGGTCAGGGAAACGTCTATAATTCACCCCTCCACTTT	CAGQGNVYNSPLHF
TRBV7-3	NA	NA	TRBJ2-2	15	TGTGCCAGCAGCTTTTCTAGCGCGGGGACCGGGGAGCTGTTTTTT	CASSFSSAGTGELFF
TRBV7-2	TRBD2	NA	TRBJ2-3	16	TGTGCCAGCAGCGGTAGCGGGGGATCTCGCACAGATACGCAGTATTTT	CASSGSGGSRTDTQYF
TRBV5-1	NA	NA	TRBJ1-4	14	TGCGCCAGCAGAGTACAGAGCTCTAATGAAAAACTGTTTTTT	CASRVQSSNEKLFF
TRBV7-8	TRBD2	NA	TRBJ2-2	16	TGTGCCAGCAGCCGACTAGCGGGCGGGAACACCGGGGAGCTGTTTTTT	CASSRLAGGNTGELFF
TRBV11-2	TRBD1	NA	TRBJ2-3	16	TGTGCCAGCGGAATAGGACAGGGGTTTTCTCTTGATACGCAGTATTTT	CASGIGQGFSLDTQYF
TRBV14	NA	once	TRBJ2-2	16	TGTGCCAGCAGCCACCAATCGACAGGGAACACCGGGGAGCTGTTTTTT	CASSHQSTGNTGELFF
TRBV21-1	NA	NA	TRBJ2-1	18	TGTGCCAGCAGCAAGATTCGGCCAGAAGGCCGCGAGCGGTATGAGCAGTTCTTC	CASSKIRPEGRERYEQFF
TRBV19	NA	NA	TRBJ2-6	16	TGTGCCAGTAGTAAACTGGGAGTGTCTGGGGCCAACGTCCTGACTTTC	CASSKLGVSGANVLTF
TRBV9	TRBD1	few	TRBJ1-6	17	TGTGCCAGCAGCGCCCTAGGGACAGGGGGCGCAAATTCACCCCTCCACTTT	CASSALGTGGANSPLHF
TRBV24-1	TRBD1	NA	TRBJ2-2	17	TGTGCCACCAGTGATACTGCCGGGACAGGGAATACCGGGGAGCTGTTTTTT	CATSDTAGTGNTGELFF
TRBV7-9	NA	few	TRBJ1-5	15	TGTGCCAGCAGTGTAGGGGGGGCTTACAATCAGCCCCAGCATTTT	CASSVGGAYNQPQHF
TRBV21-1	NA	NA	TRBJ1-2	14	TGTGCCAGCAGCAAAGACAGGGGGCACAATGGCTACACCTTC	CASSKDRGHNGYTF
TRBV6-2/TRBV6-3	NA	NA	TRBJ2-3	14	TGTGCCAGCAGTTACGGCGCTTCGGGAGATACGCAGTATTTT	CASSYGASGDTQYF
TRBV30	NA	once	TRBJ2-3	12	TGTGCCTGGACAGACTACACAGATACGCAGTATTTT	CAWTDYTDTQYF
TRBV4-1	NA	NA	TRBJ1-2	16	TGCGCCAGCAGCCAAGATTTGACAACCGCTAACTATGGCTACACCTTC	CASSQDLTTANYGYTF
TRBV28	NA	NA	TRBJ1-6	17	TGTGCCAGCAGTTTATTGAGGGGCCCCCTCTATAATTCACCCCTCCACTTT	CASSLLRGPLYNSPLHF
TRBV6-2/TRBV6-3	TRBD2	NA	TRBJ2-2	19	TGTGCCAGCAGTTACAATTCCCTAGCGGGGGGCCCGAACACCGGGGAGCTGTTTTTT	CASSYNSLAGGPNTGELFF
TRBV29-1	TRBD1	NA	TRBJ2-2	13	TGCAGCGTTGGGACAGGGGGATCCGGGGAGCTGTTTTTT	CSVGTGGSGELFF
TRBV19	NA	once	TRBJ2-5	14	TGTGCCAGTAGTACGTCACAGGGCCGGGAGACCCAGTACTTC	CASSTSQGRETQYF
TRBV24-1	TRBD2	NA	TRBJ2-5	16	TGTGCCACCAGTGCCGTCAGCGGGGGAAACCAAGAGACCCAGTACTTC	CATSAVSGGNQETQYF
TRBV28	TRBD1	NA	TRBJ1-5	13	TGTGCCAGCAGAGGACAGGGAAGTCAGCCCCAGCATTTT	CASRGQGSQPQHF
TRBV25-1	NA	NA	TRBJ1-2	12	TGTGCCAGCAGTGACAGTGTGGCTGGCTACACCTTC	CASSDSVAGYTF
TRBV20-1	TRBD1	NA	TRBJ1-6	14	TGCAGTGCTAGTGGGACAGGGGGGGATTCACCCCTCCACTTT	CSASGTGGDSPLHF